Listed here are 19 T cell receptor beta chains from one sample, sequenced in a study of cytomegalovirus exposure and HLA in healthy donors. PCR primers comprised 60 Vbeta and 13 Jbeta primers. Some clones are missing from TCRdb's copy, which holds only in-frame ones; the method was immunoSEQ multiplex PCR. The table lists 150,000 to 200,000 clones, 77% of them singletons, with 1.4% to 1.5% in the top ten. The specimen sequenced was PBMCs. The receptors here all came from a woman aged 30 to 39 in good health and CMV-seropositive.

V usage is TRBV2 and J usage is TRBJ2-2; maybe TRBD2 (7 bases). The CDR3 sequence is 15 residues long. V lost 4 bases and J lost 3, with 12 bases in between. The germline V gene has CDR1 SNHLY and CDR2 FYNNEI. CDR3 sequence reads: CASSGGGRDTGELFF. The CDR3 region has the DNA TGTGCCAGCAGTGGAGGGGGGAGGGACACCGGGGAGCTGTTTTTT.

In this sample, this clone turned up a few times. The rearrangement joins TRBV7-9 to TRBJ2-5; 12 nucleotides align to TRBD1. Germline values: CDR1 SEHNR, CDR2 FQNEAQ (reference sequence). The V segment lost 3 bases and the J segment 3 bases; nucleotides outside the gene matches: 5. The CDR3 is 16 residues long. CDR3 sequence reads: CASSLGTGGLEETQYF. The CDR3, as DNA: TGTGCCAGCAGCTTGGGGACAGGGGGCTTGGAAGAGACCCAGTACTTC. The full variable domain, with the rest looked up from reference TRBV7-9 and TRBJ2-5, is DTGVSQNPRHKITKRGQNVTFRCDPISEHNRLYWYRQTLGQGPEFLTYFQNEAQLEKSRLLSDRFSAERPKGSFSTLEIQRTEQGDSAMYLCASSLGTGGLEETQYFGPGTRLLVL.

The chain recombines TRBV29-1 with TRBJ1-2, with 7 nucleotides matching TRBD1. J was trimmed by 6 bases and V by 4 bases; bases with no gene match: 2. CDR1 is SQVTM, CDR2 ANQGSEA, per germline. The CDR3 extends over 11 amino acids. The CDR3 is CSVGQGDGYTF. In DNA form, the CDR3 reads TGCAGCGTTGGGCAGGGGGATGGCTACACCTTC. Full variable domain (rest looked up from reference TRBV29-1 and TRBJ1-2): SAVISQKPSRDICQRGTSLTIQCQVDSQVTMMFWYRQQPGQSLTLIATANQGSEATYESGFVIDKFPISRPNLTFSTLTVSNMSPEDSSIYLCSVGQGDGYTFGSGTRLTVV.

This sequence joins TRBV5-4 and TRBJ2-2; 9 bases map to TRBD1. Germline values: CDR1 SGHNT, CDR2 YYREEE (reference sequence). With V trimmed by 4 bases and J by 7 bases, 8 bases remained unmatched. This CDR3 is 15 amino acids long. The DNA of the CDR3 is TGTGCCAGCAGCCAGGGACAGGGAGGGTTCGGGGAGCTGTTTTTT. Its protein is CASSQGQGGFGELFF. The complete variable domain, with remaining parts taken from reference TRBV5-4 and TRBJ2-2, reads ETGVTQSPTHLIKTRGQQVTLRCSSQSGHNTVSWYQQALGQGPQFIFQYYREEENGRGNFPPRFSGLQFPNYSSELNVNALELDDSALYLCASSQGQGGFGELFFGEGSRLTVL.

The CDR3 sequence: CASSLLPKARVLDEQFF. CDR3 nucleotides: TGTGCCAGCAGCTTATTACCCAAAGCGAGAGTTCTAGATGAGCAGTTCTTC. The chain couples TRBV7-3 to TRBJ2-1; D remains unclear. Deletions cut 2 bases from V and 8 bases from J, with 22 bases between. Germline V CDR1 and CDR2: SGHTA, FQGTGA. This CDR3 has 17 residues.

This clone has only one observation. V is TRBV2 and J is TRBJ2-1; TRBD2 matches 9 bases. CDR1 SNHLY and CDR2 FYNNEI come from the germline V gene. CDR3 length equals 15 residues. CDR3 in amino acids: CGGLAGALSYNEQFF. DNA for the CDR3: TGTGGGGGCTTAGCGGGAGCCCTCTCCTACAATGAGCAGTTCTTC.

The CDR3: CASSLVGALNTGELFF. Here the CDR3 DNA reads TGTGCCAGCAGTTTAGTGGGGGCCCTGAACACCGGGGAGCTGTTTTTT. V gene TRBV28 combines with J gene TRBJ2-2; maybe TRBD1 (6 bases). Germline values: CDR1 MDHEN, CDR2 SYDVKM. The CDR3 extends over 16 amino acids. Deletions cut 2 bases from V and 1 base from J, with 11 bases between.

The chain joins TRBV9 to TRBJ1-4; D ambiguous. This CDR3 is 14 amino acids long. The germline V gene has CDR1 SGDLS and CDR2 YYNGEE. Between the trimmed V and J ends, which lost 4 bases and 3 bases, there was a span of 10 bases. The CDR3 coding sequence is TGTGCCAGCAGCCCCCGTCCCGCTAATGAAAAACTGTTTTTT. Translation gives CASSPRPANEKLFF.

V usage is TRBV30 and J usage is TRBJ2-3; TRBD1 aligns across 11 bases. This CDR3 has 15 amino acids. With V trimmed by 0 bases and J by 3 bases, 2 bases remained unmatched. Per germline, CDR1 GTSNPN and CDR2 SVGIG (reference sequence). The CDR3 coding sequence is TGTGCCTGGAGTGTAGGGACAGGGGGGACAGATACGCAGTATTTT. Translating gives CAWSVGTGGTDTQYF. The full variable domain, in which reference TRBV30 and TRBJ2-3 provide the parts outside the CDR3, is SQTIHQWPATLVQPVGSPLSLECTVEGTSNPNLYWYRQAAGRGLQLLFYSVGIGQISSEVPQNLSASRPQDRQFILSSKKLLLSDSGFYLCAWSVGTGGTDTQYFGPGTRLTVL.

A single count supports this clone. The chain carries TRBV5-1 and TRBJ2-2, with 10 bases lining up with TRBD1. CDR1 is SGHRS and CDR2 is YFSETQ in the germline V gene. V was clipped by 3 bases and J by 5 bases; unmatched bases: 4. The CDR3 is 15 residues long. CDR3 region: CASSSGQGRTGELFF. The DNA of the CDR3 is TGCGCCAGCAGCTCGGGACAGGGGCGAACCGGGGAGCTGTTTTTT. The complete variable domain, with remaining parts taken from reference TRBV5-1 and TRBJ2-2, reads KAGVTQTPRYLIKTRGQQVTLSCSPISGHRSVSWYQQTPGQGLQFLFEYFSETQRNKGNFPGRFSGRQFSNSRSEMNVSTLELGDSALYLCASSSGQGRTGELFFGEGSRLTVL.

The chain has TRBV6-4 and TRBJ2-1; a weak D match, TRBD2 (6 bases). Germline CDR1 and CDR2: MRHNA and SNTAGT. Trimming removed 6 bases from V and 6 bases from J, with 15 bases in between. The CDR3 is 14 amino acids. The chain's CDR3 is CASRPMAGPNEQFF. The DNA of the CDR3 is TGTGCCAGCAGGCCCATGGCGGGGCCCAATGAGCAGTTCTTC.

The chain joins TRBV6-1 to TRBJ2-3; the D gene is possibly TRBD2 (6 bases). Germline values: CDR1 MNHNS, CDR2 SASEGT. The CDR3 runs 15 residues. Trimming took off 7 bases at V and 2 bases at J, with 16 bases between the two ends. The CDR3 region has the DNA TGTGCCAGCATTAGGACTACCGATGTCACAGATACGCAGTATTTT. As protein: CASIRTTDVTDTQYF.

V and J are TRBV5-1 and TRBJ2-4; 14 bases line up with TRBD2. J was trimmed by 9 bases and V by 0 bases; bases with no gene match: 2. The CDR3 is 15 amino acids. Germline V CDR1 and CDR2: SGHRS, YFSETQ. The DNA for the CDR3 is TGCGCCAGCAGCTTGGAAGGGACTAGCGGGAGCATTCAGTACTTC. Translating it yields CASSLEGTSGSIQYF.

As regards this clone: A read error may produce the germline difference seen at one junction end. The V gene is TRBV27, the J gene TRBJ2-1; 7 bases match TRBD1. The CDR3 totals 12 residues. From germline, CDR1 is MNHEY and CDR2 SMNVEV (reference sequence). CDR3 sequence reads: CASSATGTAEVF. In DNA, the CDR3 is TGTGCCAGCAGTGCGACCGGGACAGCGGAGGTCTTC.

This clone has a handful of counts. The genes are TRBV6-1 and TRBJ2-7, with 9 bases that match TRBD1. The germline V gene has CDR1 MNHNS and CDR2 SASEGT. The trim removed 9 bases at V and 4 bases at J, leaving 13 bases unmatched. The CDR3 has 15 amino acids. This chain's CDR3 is CASYAGTGIVYEQYF. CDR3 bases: TGTGCCAGTTACGCCGGGACAGGGATTGTTTACGAGCAGTACTTC.

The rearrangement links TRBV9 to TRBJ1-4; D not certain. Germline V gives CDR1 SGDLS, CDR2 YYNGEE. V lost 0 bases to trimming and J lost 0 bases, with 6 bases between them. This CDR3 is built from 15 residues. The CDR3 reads CASSVGAATNEKLFF. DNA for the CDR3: TGTGCCAGCAGCGTAGGGGCAGCAACTAATGAAAAACTGTTTTTT.

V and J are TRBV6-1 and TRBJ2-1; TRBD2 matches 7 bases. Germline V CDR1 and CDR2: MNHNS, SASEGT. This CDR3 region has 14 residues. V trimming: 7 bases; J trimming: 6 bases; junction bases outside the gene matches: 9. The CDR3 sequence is CASISPRESNEQFF. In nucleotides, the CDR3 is TGTGCCAGCATTTCCCCGCGGGAGAGCAATGAGCAGTTCTTC.

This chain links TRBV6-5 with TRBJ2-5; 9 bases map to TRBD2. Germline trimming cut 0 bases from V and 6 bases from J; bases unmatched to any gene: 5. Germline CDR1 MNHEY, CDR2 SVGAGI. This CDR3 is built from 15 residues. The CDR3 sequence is CASSYSSGGPKTQYF. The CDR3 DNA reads TGTGCCAGCAGTTACTCGAGCGGGGGGCCAAAGACCCAGTACTTC.

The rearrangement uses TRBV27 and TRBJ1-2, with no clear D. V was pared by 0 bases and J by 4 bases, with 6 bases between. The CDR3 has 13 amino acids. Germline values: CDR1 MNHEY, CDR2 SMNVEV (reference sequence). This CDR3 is CASSLSTGYGYTF. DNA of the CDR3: TGTGCCAGCAGTTTATCCACGGGCTATGGCTACACCTTC.